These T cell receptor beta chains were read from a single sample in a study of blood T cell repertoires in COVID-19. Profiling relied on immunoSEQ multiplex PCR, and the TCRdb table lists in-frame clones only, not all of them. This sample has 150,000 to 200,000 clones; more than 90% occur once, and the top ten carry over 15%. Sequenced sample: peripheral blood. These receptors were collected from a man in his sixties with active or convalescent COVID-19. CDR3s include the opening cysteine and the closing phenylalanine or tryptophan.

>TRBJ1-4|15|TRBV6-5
CASSQHPGGPEKLFF
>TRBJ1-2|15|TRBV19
CASSLRQGADYGYTF
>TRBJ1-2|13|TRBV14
CASSQDHRVGYTF
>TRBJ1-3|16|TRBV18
CASSPRGGSGGNTIYF
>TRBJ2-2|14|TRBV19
CASGQGDHTGELFF
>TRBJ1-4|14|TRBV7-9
CASSLQVVNEKLFF
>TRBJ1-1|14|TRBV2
CASTFAGGNTEAFF
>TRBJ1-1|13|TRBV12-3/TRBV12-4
CASSTVAGTEAFF
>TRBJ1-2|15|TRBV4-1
CASSQDDRGFYGYTF
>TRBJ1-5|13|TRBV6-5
CASSQLPDQPQHF
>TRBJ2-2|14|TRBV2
CASRPGSNTGELFF
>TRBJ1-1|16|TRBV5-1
CASSLARTGRGTEAFF
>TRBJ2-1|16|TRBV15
CATSRDREGFYNEQFF
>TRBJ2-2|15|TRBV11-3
CASSSGGTNTGELFF
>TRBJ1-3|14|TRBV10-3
CAIRGGSSGNTIYF